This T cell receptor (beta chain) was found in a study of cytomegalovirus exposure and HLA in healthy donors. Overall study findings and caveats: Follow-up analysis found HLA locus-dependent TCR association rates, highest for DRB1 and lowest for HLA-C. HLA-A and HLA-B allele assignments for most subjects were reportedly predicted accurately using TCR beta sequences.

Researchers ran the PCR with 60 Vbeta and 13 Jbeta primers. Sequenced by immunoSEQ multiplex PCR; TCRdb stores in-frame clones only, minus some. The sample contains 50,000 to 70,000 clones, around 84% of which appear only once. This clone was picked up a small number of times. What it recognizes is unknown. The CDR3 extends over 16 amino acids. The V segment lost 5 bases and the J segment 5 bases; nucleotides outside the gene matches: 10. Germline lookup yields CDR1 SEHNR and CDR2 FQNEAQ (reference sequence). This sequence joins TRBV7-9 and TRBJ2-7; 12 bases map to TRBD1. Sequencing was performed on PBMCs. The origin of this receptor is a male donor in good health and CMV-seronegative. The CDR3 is CASSHDRDRGHHEQYF. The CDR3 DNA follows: TGTGCCAGCAGCCACGACCGGGACAGGGGGCACCACGAGCAGTACTTC.